The 5 T cell receptor beta chains below come from one sample, sequenced in a study of radiotherapy plus CTLA-4 blockade in lung cancer. Assay: immunoSEQ multiplex PCR; the TCRdb copy retains only in-frame clones and omits some. The data hold more than 55,000 clones, with approximately 80% observed a single time. Sequences were derived from peripheral blood, sampled from a patient treated with radiotherapy plus ipilimumab. These receptors came from a human donor with non-small cell lung cancer who had a complete response to radiotherapy plus ipilimumab.

The chain uses TRBV5-1 and TRBJ2-4; 9 bases align to TRBD2. With 0 bases clipped from V and 0 bases from J, the junction kept 13 bases outside the gene matches. This CDR3 spans 20 amino acids. Germline V gene sequence: CDR1 SGHRS, CDR2 YFSETQ. The CDR3 is CASSLGVASGNGRAKNIQYF. In nucleotides, the CDR3 is TGCGCCAGCAGCTTGGGGGTTGCTAGCGGGAATGGTAGAGCCAAAAACATTCAGTACTTC.

J is TRBJ2-7 and V is TRBV15; TRBD1 aligns across 8 bases. The V gene's germline CDR1 is LNHNV and CDR2 YYDKDF (reference sequence). CDR3 length equals 15 residues. V trimming: 0 bases; J trimming: 4 bases; junction bases outside the gene matches: 5. Here the CDR3 DNA reads TGTGCCACCAGCAGAGATCCAGGGGGCCTATACGAGCAGTACTTC. Protein product: CATSRDPGGLYEQYF.

The V and J genes are TRBV28 and TRBJ1-5, with D possibly matching TRBD1 (6 bases). The germline V gene encodes CDR1 MDHEN and CDR2 SYDVKM. CDR3 size: 15 residues. V was shortened by 6 bases and J by 5 bases, with 17 bases between the two germline ends. DNA of the CDR3: TGTGCCAGCAGCCCAGGCCCAGGGGTGCATCAGCCCCAGCATTTT. Residues: CASSPGPGVHQPQHF.

In its sample, this clone was seen a few times. The rearrangement links TRBV9 to TRBJ2-1, with D possibly being TRBD2 (6 bases). This CDR3 region has 15 residues. From germline, CDR1 is SGDLS and CDR2 YYNGEE. V lost 2 bases and J lost 5, with 14 bases in between. DNA for the CDR3: TGTGCCAGCAGCGTCGCCGGGACTGGGCACAATGAGCAGTTCTTC. It translates to CASSVAGTGHNEQFF. Together with reference TRBV9 and TRBJ2-1, the CDR3 gives the full variable domain: DSGVTQTPKHLITATGQRVTLRCSPRSGDLSVYWYQQSLDQGLQFLIQYYNGEERAKGNILERFSAQQFPDLHSELNLSSLELGDSALYFCASSVAGTGHNEQFFGPGTRLTVL.

CDR3 nucleotides: TGCGCCAGCAGTCCGCCTCTACAGGGGGCACCGTATGGCTACACCTTC. Residues: CASSPPLQGAPYGYTF. The V call is TRBV23-1, the J call TRBJ1-2; TRBD1 aligns across 9 bases. Being an ORF, TRBV23-1 has a function that is uncertain. With 4 bases clipped from V and 5 bases from J, the junction kept 11 bases outside the gene matches. CDR3 length: 16 amino acids.